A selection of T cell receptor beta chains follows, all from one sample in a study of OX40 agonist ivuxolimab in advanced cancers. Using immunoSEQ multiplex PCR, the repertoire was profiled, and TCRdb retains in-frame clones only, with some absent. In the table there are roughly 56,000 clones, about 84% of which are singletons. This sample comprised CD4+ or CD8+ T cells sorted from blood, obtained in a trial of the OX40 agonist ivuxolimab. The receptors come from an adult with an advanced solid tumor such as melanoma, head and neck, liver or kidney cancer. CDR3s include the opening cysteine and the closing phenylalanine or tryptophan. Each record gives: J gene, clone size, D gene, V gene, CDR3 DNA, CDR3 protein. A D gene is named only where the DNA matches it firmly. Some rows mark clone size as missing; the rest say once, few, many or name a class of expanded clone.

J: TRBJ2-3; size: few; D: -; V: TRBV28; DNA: TGTGCCAGCGGAACACAGGGCGATACGCAGTATTTT; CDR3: CASGTQGDTQYF
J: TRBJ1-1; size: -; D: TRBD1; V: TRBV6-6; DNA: TGTGCCAGCAGCAGCAGGGGGCGCGGCACGAACACTGAAGCTTTCTTT; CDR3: CASSSRGRGTNTEAFF
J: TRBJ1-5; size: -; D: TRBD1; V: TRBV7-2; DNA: TGTGCCAGCAGCTTCAGAGGGGGCGCAAATGGTCAGCCCCAGCATTTT; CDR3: CASSFRGGANGQPQHF
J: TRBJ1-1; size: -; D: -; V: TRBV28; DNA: TGTGCCAGCACCCCGGGGGTAGGTGCGGGCCAGGGAATTGGCACTGAAGCTTTCTTT; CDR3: CASTPGVGAGQGIGTEAFF
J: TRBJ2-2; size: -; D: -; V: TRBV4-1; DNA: TGCGCCAGCAGCTTGTGGGGCGAGGGCGGGGAGCTGTTTTTT; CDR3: CASSLWGEGGELFF
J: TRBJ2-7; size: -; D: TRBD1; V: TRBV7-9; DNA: TGTGCCAGCAGCTTCCGCCCACAGGGGATTACGGGCGAGCAGTACTTC; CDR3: CASSFRPQGITGEQYF
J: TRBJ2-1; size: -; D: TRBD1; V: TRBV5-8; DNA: TGTGCCAGCAGCTTGGGACAGGGGGCCATCCTTGGGGGCAATGAGCAGTTCTTC; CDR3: CASSLGQGAILGGNEQFF
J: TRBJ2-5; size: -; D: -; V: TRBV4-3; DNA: TGCGCCAGCAGCCAAAGGGCTATGGGGGGAGGAGAGACCCAGTACTTC; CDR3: CASSQRAMGGGETQYF
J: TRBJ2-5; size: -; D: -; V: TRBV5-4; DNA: TGTGCCAGCAGTCTAAAAGGGCCTCAAGAGACCCAGTACTTC; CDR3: CASSLKGPQETQYF
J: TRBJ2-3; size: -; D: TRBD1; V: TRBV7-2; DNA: TGTGCCAGCAGCTTAGGGGACAGGGGAGATACGCAGTATTTT; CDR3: CASSLGDRGDTQYF
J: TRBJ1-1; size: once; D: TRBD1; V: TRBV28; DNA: TGTGCCAGCAGTCCCCCTGACAGGGCTGAAGCTTTCTTT; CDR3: CASSPPDRAEAFF
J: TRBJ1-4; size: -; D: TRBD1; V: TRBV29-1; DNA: TGCAGCGCCCAGGGGGCACCTAATGAAAAACTGTTTTTT; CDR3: CSAQGAPNEKLFF
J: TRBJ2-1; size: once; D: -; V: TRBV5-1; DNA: TGCGCCAGCAGCTTTCGGGGGGCCGACAATGAGCAGTTCTTC; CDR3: CASSFRGADNEQFF
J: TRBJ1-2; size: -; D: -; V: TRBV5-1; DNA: TGCGCCAGCAGCCGTGAGCTTAACTATGGCTACACCTTC; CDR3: CASSRELNYGYTF
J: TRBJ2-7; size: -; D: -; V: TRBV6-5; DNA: TGTGCCAGCAGTTATCAGGGTCTGAATGGCTACGAGCAGTACTTC; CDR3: CASSYQGLNGYEQYF
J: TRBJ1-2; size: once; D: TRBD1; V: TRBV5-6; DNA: TGTGCCAGCAGTTTCCGGGACAGGAGGGATGGCTACACCTTC; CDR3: CASSFRDRRDGYTF
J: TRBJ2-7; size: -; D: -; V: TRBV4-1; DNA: TGCGCCAGCAGCCAAGATCCAGGTCTTACCTACGAGCAGTACTTC; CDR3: CASSQDPGLTYEQYF
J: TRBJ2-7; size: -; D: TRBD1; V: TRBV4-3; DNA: TGCGCCAGCAGCATAGCCGGGACAGGACCCTACGAGCAGTACTTC; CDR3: CASSIAGTGPYEQYF
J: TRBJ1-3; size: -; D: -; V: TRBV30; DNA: TGTGCCTGGAGTGTGGGCGGGCCAGGAAACACCATATATTTT; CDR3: CAWSVGGPGNTIYF
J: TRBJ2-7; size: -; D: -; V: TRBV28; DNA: TGTGCCAGCAGTTCCCACGACAGGATCTACGAGCAGTACTTC; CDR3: CASSSHDRIYEQYF
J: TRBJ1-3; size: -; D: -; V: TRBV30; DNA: TGTGCCTGGAGCCGGACTCGGACTGGAAACACCATATATTTT; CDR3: CAWSRTRTGNTIYF
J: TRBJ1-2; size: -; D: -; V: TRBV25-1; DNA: TGTGCCAGTCGCGGGGAGGACTATGGCTACACCTTC; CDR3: CASRGEDYGYTF
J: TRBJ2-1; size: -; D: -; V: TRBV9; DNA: TGTGCCAGCAGCGCGACTACTAGCCCCCAGTTCTTC; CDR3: CASSATTSPQFF
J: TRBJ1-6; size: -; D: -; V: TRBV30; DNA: TGTGCCTGGTGCGAGCAGGGGTATTCACCCCTCCACTTT; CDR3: CAWCEQGYSPLHF
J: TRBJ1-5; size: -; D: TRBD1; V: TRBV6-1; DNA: TGTGCCAGCAGTGCCGGACAGGGGGCCAGCAATCAGCCCCAGCATTTT; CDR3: CASSAGQGASNQPQHF
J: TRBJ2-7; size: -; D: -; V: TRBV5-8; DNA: TGTGCCAGCAGCTCTGGGCCAGGGGCATCCTACGAGCATTACTTC; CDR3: CASSSGPGASYEHYF
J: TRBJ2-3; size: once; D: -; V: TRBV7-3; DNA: TGTGCCAGCAGCCAGTCGGGGTCTGACACAGATACGCAGTATTTT; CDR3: CASSQSGSDTDTQYF
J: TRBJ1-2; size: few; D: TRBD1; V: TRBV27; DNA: TGTGCCAGCAGTCTGACAGGGAGCTATGGCTACACCTTC; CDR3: CASSLTGSYGYTF
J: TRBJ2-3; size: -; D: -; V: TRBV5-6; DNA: TGTGCCAGCAGCTTGGGCCAGGTAAGGTTGAGCACAGATACGCAGTATTTT; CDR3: CASSLGQVRLSTDTQYF
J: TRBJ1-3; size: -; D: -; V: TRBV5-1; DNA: TGCGCCAGCAGCTTATTCGAACAGAGCCTTCTCTCTGGAAACACCATATATTTT; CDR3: CASSLFEQSLLSGNTIYF
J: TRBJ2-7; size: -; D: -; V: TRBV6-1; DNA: TGTGCCAGCAGTGCCAGACAGGCCTACGAGCAGTACTTC; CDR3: CASSARQAYEQYF
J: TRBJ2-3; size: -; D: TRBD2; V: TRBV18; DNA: TGTGCCAGCTCACCACGAGCGGGGGGCACAGATACGCAGTATTTT; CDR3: CASSPRAGGTDTQYF
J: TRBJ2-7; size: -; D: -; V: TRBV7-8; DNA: TGTGCCAGCAGCCCCTACAGGGTCCCAAACTCCTACGAGCAGTACTTC; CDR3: CASSPYRVPNSYEQYF
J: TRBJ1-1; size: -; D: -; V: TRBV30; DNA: TGTGCCTGGACAGGGCAGAACACTGAAGCTTTCTTT; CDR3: CAWTGQNTEAFF
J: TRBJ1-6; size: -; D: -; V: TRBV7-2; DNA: TGTGCCAGCAGCTTAGGGTTAAAGGCGAGCTCCTATAATTCACCCCTCCACTTT; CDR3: CASSLGLKASSYNSPLHF
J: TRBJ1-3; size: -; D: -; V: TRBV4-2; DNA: TGTGCCAGCAGCCAAGATGGCCTCTCTGGAAACACCATATATTTT; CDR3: CASSQDGLSGNTIYF
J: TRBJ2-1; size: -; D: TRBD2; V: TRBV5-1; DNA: TGCGCCAGCAGTCGGACTAGCGGGGGCTACAATGAGCAGTTCTTC; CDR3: CASSRTSGGYNEQFF
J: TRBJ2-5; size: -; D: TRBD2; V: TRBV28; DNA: TGTGCCAGCTGGACTAGCGGGGGACAAGAGACCCAGTACTTC; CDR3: CASWTSGGQETQYF
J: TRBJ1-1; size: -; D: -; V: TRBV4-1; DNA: TGCGCCAGCGGACACAGGCCGGGCATGAACACTGAAGCTTTCTTT; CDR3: CASGHRPGMNTEAFF
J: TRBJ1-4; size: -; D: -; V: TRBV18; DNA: TGTGCCAGCTCACCACCGGTTGCAACTAATGAAAAACTGTTTTTT; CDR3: CASSPPVATNEKLFF
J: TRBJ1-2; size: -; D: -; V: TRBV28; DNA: TGTGCCAGCAGTTCGGAGGGGATGGACTATGGCTACACCTTC; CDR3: CASSSEGMDYGYTF
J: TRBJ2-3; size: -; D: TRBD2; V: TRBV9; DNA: TGTGCCAGCAGCGTAGCGACTAGCGGGTCGGATACGCAGTATTTT; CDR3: CASSVATSGSDTQYF